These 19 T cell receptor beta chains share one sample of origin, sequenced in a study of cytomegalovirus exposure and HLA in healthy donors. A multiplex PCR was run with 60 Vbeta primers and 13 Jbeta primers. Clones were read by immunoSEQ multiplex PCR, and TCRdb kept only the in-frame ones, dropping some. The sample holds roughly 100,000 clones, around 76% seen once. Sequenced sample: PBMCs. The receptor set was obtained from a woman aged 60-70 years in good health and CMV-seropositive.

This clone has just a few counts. The CDR3 spells CASSGANTEAFF. The CDR3 DNA follows: TGTGCCAGCAGCGGGGCGAACACTGAAGCTTTCTTT. V usage is TRBV7-9 and J usage is TRBJ1-1; D perhaps matches TRBD1 (5 bases). The CDR3 runs to 12 residues. V lost 5 bases, J lost 1 base, and 5 bases lay in between. The germline V gene has CDR1 SEHNR and CDR2 FQNEAQ (reference sequence).

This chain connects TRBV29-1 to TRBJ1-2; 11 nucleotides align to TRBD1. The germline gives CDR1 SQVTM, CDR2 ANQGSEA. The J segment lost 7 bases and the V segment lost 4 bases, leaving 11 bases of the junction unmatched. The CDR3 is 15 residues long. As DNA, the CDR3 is TGCAGCGTTGGTAATAGGGACAGGGGGTTCTCTGGCTACACCTTC. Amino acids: CSVGNRDRGFSGYTF. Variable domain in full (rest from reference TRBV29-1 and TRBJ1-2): SAVISQKPSRDICQRGTSLTIQCQVDSQVTMMFWYRQQPGQSLTLIATANQGSEATYESGFVIDKFPISRPNLTFSTLTVSNMSPEDSSIYLCSVGNRDRGFSGYTFGSGTRLTVV.

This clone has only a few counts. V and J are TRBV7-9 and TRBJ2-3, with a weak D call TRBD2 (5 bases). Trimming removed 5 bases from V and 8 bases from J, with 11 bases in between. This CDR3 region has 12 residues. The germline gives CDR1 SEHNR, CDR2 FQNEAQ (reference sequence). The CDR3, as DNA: TGTGCCAGCAGCGGACTCTTGGCTACGCAGTATTTT. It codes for CASSGLLATQYF. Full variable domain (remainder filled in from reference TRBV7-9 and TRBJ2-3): DTGVSQNPRHKITKRGQNVTFRCDPISEHNRLYWYRQTLGQGPEFLTYFQNEAQLEKSRLLSDRFSAERPKGSFSTLEIQRTEQGDSAMYLCASSGLLATQYFGPGTRLTVL.

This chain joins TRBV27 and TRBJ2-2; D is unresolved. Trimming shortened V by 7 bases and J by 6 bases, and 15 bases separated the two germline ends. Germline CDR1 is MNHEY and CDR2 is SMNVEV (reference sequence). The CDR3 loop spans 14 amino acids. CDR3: CASIPTPRSGELFF. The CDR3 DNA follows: TGTGCCAGCATCCCCACGCCGAGGTCCGGGGAGCTGTTTTTT.

For the CDR3, the DNA is TGTGCCAGCAGCAAGGGGCCTAGCGCTTCCTACAATGAGCAGTTCTTC. Its protein is CASSKGPSASYNEQFF. The rearrangement uses TRBV7-2 and TRBJ2-1, with D possibly being TRBD2 (6 bases). The CDR3 consists of 16 residues. Looked up from germline, CDR1 is SGHTA and CDR2 is FQGNSA. Deletions cut 5 bases from V and 1 base from J, with 15 bases between.

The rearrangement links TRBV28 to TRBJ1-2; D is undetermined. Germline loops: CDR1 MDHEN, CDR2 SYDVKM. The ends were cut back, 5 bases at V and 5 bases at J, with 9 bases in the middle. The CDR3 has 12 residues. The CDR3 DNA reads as TGTGCCAGCAGTCGAGCGAGTTATGGCTACACCTTC. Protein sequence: CASSRASYGYTF.

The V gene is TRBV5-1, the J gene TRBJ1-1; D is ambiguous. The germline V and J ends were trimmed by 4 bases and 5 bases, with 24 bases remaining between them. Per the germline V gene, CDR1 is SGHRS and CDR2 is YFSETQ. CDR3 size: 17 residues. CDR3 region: CASSARTRVDFLTEAFF. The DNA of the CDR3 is TGCGCCAGCAGCGCTCGAACCCGAGTCGATTTTTTGACTGAAGCTTTCTTT.

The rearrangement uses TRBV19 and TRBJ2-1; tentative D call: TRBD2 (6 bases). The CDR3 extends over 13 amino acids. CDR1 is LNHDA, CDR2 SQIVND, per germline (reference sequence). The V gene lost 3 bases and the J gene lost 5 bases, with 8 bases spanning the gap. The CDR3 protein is CASSMGTHNEQFF. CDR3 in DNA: TGTGCCAGTAGTATGGGGACTCACAATGAGCAGTTCTTC.

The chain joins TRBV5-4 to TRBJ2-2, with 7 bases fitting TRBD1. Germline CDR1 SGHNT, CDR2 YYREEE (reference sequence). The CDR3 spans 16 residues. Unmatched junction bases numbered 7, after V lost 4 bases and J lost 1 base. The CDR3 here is CASSGPDRLNTGELFF. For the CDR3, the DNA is TGTGCCAGCAGCGGACCGGACAGGTTGAACACCGGGGAGCTGTTTTTT.

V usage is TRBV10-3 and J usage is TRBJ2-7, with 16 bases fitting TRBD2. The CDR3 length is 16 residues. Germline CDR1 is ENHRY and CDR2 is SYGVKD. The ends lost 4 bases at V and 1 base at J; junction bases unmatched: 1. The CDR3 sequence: CAISGGLAGGSYEQYF. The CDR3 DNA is TGTGCCATCAGTGGGGGACTAGCGGGGGGGTCCTACGAGCAGTACTTC.

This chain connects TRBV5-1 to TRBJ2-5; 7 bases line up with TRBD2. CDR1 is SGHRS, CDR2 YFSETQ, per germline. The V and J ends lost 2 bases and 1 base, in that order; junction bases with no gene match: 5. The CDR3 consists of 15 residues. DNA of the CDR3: TGCGCCAGCAGCTTAGGGACTATCACCCAAGAGACCCAGTACTTC. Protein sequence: CASSLGTITQETQYF.

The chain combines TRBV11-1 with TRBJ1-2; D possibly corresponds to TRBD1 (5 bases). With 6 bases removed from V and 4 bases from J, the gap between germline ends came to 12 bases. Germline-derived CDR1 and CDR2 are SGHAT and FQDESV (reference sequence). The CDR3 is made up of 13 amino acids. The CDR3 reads CASRPTGFYGYTF. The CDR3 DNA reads TGTGCCAGCAGGCCCACAGGATTCTATGGCTACACCTTC. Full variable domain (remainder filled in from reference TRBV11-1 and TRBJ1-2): EAEVAQSPRYKITEKSQAVAFWCDPISGHATLYWYRQILGQGPELLVQFQDESVVDDSQLPKDRFSAERLKGVDSTLKIQPAELGDSAMYLCASRPTGFYGYTFGSGTRLTVV.

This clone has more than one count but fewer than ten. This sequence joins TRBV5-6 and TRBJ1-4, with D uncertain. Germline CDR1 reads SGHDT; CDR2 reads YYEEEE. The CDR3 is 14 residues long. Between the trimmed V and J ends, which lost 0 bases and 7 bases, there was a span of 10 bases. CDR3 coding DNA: TGTGCCAGCAGCTTGGTCGGTAGGAGTGAAAAACTGTTTTTT. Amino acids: CASSLVGRSEKLFF. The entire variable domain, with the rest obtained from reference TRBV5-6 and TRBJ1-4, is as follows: DAGVTQSPTHLIKTRGQQVTLRCSPKSGHDTVSWYQQALGQGPQFIFQYYEEEERQRGNFPDRFSGHQFPNYSSELNVNALLLGDSALYLCASSLVGRSEKLFFGSGTQLSVL.

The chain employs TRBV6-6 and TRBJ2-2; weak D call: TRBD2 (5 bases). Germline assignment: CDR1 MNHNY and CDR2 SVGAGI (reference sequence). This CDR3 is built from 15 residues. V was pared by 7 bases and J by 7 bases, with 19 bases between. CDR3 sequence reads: CASNDQARVGGELFF. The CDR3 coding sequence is TGTGCCAGCAACGACCAGGCGCGGGTGGGCGGGGAGCTGTTTTTT.

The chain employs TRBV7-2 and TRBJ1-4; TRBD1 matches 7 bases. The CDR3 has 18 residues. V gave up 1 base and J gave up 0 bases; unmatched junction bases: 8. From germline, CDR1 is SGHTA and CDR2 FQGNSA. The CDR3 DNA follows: TGTGCCAGCAGCTTAGGAATAGGGGACAGACCAACTAATGAAAAACTGTTTTTT. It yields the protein CASSLGIGDRPTNEKLFF.

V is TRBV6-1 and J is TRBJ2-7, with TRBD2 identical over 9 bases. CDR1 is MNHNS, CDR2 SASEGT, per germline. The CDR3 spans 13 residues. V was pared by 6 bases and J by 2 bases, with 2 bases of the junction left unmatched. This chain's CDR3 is CASRGTSTYEQYF. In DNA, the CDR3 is TGTGCCAGCAGGGGGACTAGCACCTACGAGCAGTACTTC.

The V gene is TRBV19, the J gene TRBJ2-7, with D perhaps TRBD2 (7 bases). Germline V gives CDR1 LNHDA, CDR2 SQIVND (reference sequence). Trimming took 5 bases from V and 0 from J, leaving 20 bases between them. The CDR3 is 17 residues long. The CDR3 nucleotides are TGTGCCAGTAGTTCAAGGGGGAGGGACTCGAGCTCCTACGAGCAGTACTTC. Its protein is CASSSRGRDSSSYEQYF.

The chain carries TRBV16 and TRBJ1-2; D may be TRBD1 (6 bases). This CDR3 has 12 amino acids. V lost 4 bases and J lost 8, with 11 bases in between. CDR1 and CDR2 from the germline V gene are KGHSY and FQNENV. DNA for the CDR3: TGTGCCAGCAGCCCCAGGGGATACGGCTACACCTTC. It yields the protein CASSPRGYGYTF.

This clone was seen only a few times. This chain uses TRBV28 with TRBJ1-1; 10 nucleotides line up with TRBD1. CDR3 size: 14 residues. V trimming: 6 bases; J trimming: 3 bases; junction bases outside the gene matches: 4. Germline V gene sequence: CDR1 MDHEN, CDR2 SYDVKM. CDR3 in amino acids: CASRRGQGDTEAFF. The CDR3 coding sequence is TGTGCCAGCAGAAGAGGACAGGGGGACACTGAAGCTTTCTTT.